This is a list of T cell receptor beta chains from one sample in a study of identical twins. TCRdb re-derived calls from the 5' RACE reads in MiXCR, one entry per CDR3 protein. Of around 490,000 distinct CDR3 sequences listed, 13% to 15% were seen once; the top ten hold approximately 0.98%. This same sample was also taken into another study, of yellow fever vaccine responses in identical twins.

Material for sequencing was CD4+ T cells sorted from blood. Receptors were obtained from a woman younger than 30 in good health. Each CDR3 is given with its conserved first and last residue. The D gene is left open where the match is weak. Rows may omit the clone size; those that give it use once, few, many or a size class.

size	V	J	D	CDR3	DNA
few	TRBV7-2	TRBJ2-5	TRBD1	CASSSDRVEGETQYF	TGTGCCAGCAGCTCGGACAGGGTGGAGGGTGAGACCCAGTACTTC
NA	TRBV28	TRBJ2-2	TRBD1	CASCPQGRELFF	TGTGCCAGCTGCCCACAGGGGAGGGAGCTGTTTTTT
NA	TRBV29-1	TRBJ2-7	NA	CSVEEPGLGYEQYF	TGCAGCGTTGAAGAACCAGGACTGGGCTACGAGCAGTACTTC
NA	TRBV2	TRBJ2-6	NA	CASSGSRGANVLTF	TGTGCCAGCAGTGGTTCTAGGGGGGCCAACGTCCTGACTTTC
few	TRBV6-1	TRBJ2-1	NA	CASRGQTFSAEQFF	TGTGCCAGCAGAGGACAGACCTTTAGTGCTGAGCAGTTCTTC
NA	TRBV28	TRBJ2-1	NA	CASSSRDLSSYNEQFF	TGTGCCAGCAGCTCAAGGGACCTGAGCTCCTACAATGAGCAGTTCTTC
NA	TRBV6-1	TRBJ2-4	NA	CASTPTAGEQNIQYF	TGTGCCAGCACTCCGACGGCCGGGGAGCAAAACATTCAGTACTTC
few	TRBV27	TRBJ2-7	TRBD1	CASSSYRGPYEQYF	TGTGCCAGCAGTTCCTACAGGGGGCCCTACGAGCAGTACTTC
few	TRBV4-3	TRBJ1-2	NA	CASSLRQQSVNYGYTF	TGCGCCAGCAGCCTACGACAGCAGTCAGTTAACTATGGCTACACCTTC
few	TRBV19	TRBJ2-4	NA	CASSSEGLAKNIQYF	TGTGCCAGTAGTTCGGAGGGATTAGCCAAAAACATTCAGTACTTC
NA	TRBV6-2/TRBV6-3	TRBJ2-7	TRBD2	CASTPRGWLAGGSSSYEQYF	TGTGCCAGCACTCCTCGCGGTTGGCTAGCGGGAGGCTCAAGCTCCTACGAGCAGTACTTC
NA	TRBV24-1	TRBJ2-5	NA	CATSVSTAQETQYF	TGTGCCACCAGTGTATCGACTGCCCAAGAGACCCAGTACTTC
NA	TRBV5-4	TRBJ2-5	TRBD1	CASSGGQGETQYF	TGTGCCAGCAGCGGGGGACAGGGGGAGACCCAGTACTTC
few	TRBV5-4	TRBJ2-3	TRBD2	CASSLGGRVADTQYF	TGTGCCAGCAGCTTGGGCGGGAGGGTTGCGGATACGCAGTATTTT
many	TRBV7-6	TRBJ2-1	TRBD2	CASSLPGLADFNEQFF	TGTGCCAGCAGCCTACCGGGACTAGCGGACTTTAATGAGCAGTTCTTC
many	TRBV7-9	TRBJ2-1	NA	CASSSRRPPYNEQFF	TGTGCCAGCAGCTCCCGTCGTCCTCCATACAATGAGCAGTTCTTC
NA	TRBV7-9	TRBJ2-7	NA	CASNGAGDSTYEQYF	TGTGCCAGCAACGGTGCCGGGGACTCCACCTACGAGCAGTACTTC
NA	TRBV9	TRBJ2-7	NA	CASSVGTGKDEQYF	TGTGCCAGCAGCGTCGGGACGGGGAAGGACGAGCAGTACTTC
NA	TRBV28	TRBJ2-7	NA	CASSPKGGTYEQYF	TGTGCCAGCAGCCCTAAGGGGGGGACCTACGAGCAGTACTTC
NA	TRBV5-1	TRBJ2-7	NA	CASSSAGGTGSYEQYF	TGCGCCAGCAGCTCGGCGGGAGGGACAGGTTCCTACGAGCAGTACTTC
few	TRBV29-1	TRBJ2-7	TRBD2	CSVGREPGYEQYF	TGCAGCGTTGGGCGGGAGCCCGGTTACGAGCAGTACTTC
NA	TRBV18	TRBJ2-1	NA	CASSPSGVAPEQFF	TGTGCCAGCTCACCGTCGGGGGTCGCGCCTGAGCAGTTCTTC
few	TRBV20-1	TRBJ2-7	TRBD1	CSAPIGTGAYEQYF	TGCAGTGCCCCGATCGGGACAGGGGCCTACGAGCAGTACTTC
many	TRBV12-3/TRBV12-4	TRBJ2-1	NA	CASSLGWAGDEQFF	TGTGCCAGCAGTTTAGGCTGGGCCGGCGATGAGCAGTTCTTC
NA	TRBV11-3	TRBJ2-5	NA	CASSFDSRETQYF	TGTGCCAGCAGCTTTGACAGCCGGGAGACCCAGTACTTC